One and the same sample provided the 18 T cell receptor beta chains below, sequenced in a study of OX40 agonist ivuxolimab in advanced cancers. Profiling relied on immunoSEQ multiplex PCR, and the TCRdb table lists in-frame clones only, not all of them. The sample lists under 95,000 clones, around 86% occurring once. Here the sequenced sample was CD4+ or CD8+ T cells sorted from blood, taken in a trial of the OX40 agonist ivuxolimab. The receptors were gathered from an adult with an advanced solid tumor such as melanoma, head and neck, liver or kidney cancer.

The chain links TRBV29-1 to TRBJ2-5; D might be TRBD2 (6 bases). V lost 6 bases to trimming and J lost 7 bases, with 18 bases between them. CDR1 is SQVTM and CDR2 is ANQGSEA in the germline V gene. CDR3 length: 13 residues. CDR3 sequence: CSVVSKGGSTQYF. The CDR3 nucleotides read TGCAGCGTCGTTAGTAAGGGAGGATCGACCCAGTACTTC.

CDR3 region: CASREPGRRYGYTF. The CDR3 coding sequence is TGTGCCAGCAGGGAACCGGGACGGCGCTATGGCTACACCTTC. The rearrangement joins TRBV6-6 to TRBJ1-2, with D maybe TRBD1 (5 bases). Germline V gives CDR1 MNHNY, CDR2 SVGAGI (reference sequence). The CDR3 is made up of 14 amino acids. Trimming pared 6 bases from V and 4 bases from J, leaving 15 bases between.

In its sample, this clone was seen a few times. As DNA, the CDR3 is TGTGCCTCGGGGAGGAATCAGCCCCAGCATTTT. It is translated as CASGRNQPQHF. The chain uses TRBV30 and TRBJ1-5; unclear D gene. Germline V gives CDR1 GTSNPN, CDR2 SVGIG (reference sequence). Deletions cut 7 bases from V and 4 bases from J, with 8 bases between. The CDR3 length is 11 residues.

The genes are TRBV2 and TRBJ1-6, with TRBD1 matching over 8 bases. Germline V gene lookup returns CDR1 SNHLY and CDR2 FYNNEI. J lost 8 bases, V lost 6 bases, and 9 bases had no gene match. The CDR3 has 15 amino acids. CDR3 nucleotides: TGTGCCAGCAGCCTTCGACAGGGGCGGCATTCACCCCTCCACTTT. Protein sequence: CASSLRQGRHSPLHF.

The chain combines TRBV10-2 with TRBJ2-7; perhaps TRBD2 as D (5 bases). The V gene's germline CDR1 is WSHSY and CDR2 SAAADI. Trimming stripped 4 bases from V and 3 bases from J, with 10 bases between. The CDR3 spans 13 residues. The CDR3 DNA follows: TGCGCCAGCAGTGTAACACGGGACTACGAGCAGTACTTC. Translating gives CASSVTRDYEQYF.

The chain employs TRBV30 and TRBJ1-2, with TRBD1 matching 7 bases. J gave up 7 bases and V 0 bases, and 5 bases lay outside the gene matches. The CDR3 is 13 residues long. The germline V gene has CDR1 GTSNPN and CDR2 SVGIG (reference sequence). The CDR3 region is CAWSVKGAFGYTF. The CDR3 DNA is TGTGCCTGGAGTGTTAAGGGGGCGTTTGGCTACACCTTC. Combining the CDR3 with reference TRBV30 and TRBJ1-2 gives the whole variable domain SQTIHQWPATLVQPVGSPLSLECTVEGTSNPNLYWYRQAAGRGLQLLFYSVGIGQISSEVPQNLSASRPQDRQFILSSKKLLLSDSGFYLCAWSVKGAFGYTFGSGTRLTVV.

V usage is TRBV6-5 and J usage is TRBJ2-4; D tentatively reads TRBD1 or TRBD2 (5 bases each). The CDR3 covers 14 residues. Between the trimmed V and J ends, which lost 2 bases and 10 bases, there was a span of 15 bases. Germline loops: CDR1 MNHEY, CDR2 SVGAGI. The CDR3 DNA reads TGTGCCAGCAGTTACGGGACCGGGGTTAGGATTCAGTACTTC. This gives the protein CASSYGTGVRIQYF.

This chain connects TRBV4-3 to TRBJ2-5; D possibly corresponds to TRBD2 (5 bases). With 5 bases removed from V and 4 bases from J, the gap between germline ends came to 20 bases. The length of the CDR3 is 16 residues. Per the germline V gene, CDR1 is LGHNA and CDR2 is YSLEER. Here the CDR3 DNA reads TGCGCCAGCAGCTTGACTGCGGGTGGCCTTTTAGAGACCCAGTACTTC. Translation gives CASSLTAGGLLETQYF.

The chain joins TRBV29-1 to TRBJ1-1; unclear D gene. The CDR3 spans 13 residues. Between the trimmed V and J ends, which lost 3 bases and 10 bases, there was a span of 18 bases. Germline CDR1 reads SQVTM; CDR2 reads ANQGSEA. CDR3 nucleotides: TGCAGCGTTGACGGGTCCGGAGCGGCGAGAGCTTTCTTT. Translation gives CSVDGSGAARAFF.

The chain joins TRBV27 to TRBJ2-7, with 11 bases fitting TRBD1. The CDR3 is 14 amino acids. Germline V gene lookup returns CDR1 MNHEY and CDR2 SMNVEV (reference sequence). The V segment lost 5 bases and the J segment 7 bases; nucleotides outside the gene matches: 7. CDR3 sequence: CASSADRGQGEQYF. In nucleotides, the CDR3 is TGTGCCAGCAGTGCGGACAGGGGGCAGGGGGAGCAGTACTTC.

This clone was seen only once. The chain combines TRBV6-1 with TRBJ2-2; no reliable D call. The V gene's germline CDR1 is MNHNS and CDR2 SASEGT. The CDR3 is 18 amino acids. The germline V and J ends were trimmed by 0 bases and 0 bases, with 14 bases remaining between them. The DNA for the CDR3 is TGTGCCAGCAGTGAAGCGCTGGGTTCGGCTTCGAACACCGGGGAGCTGTTTTTT. Amino acids: CASSEALGSASNTGELFF.

This rearrangement joins TRBV19 to TRBJ1-3; perhaps TRBD1 as D (5 bases). The CDR3 has 14 amino acids. Germline assignment: CDR1 LNHDA and CDR2 SQIVND (reference sequence). V was shortened by 5 bases and J by 6 bases, with 14 bases between the two germline ends. The CDR3 nucleotides are TGTGCCAGTAGTTACCGCGGGGCGGCAAACACCATATATTTT. The encoded protein is CASSYRGAANTIYF.

The V call is TRBV19, the J call TRBJ1-5; D is perhaps TRBD1 (6 bases). This CDR3 has 14 amino acids. V lost 1 base and J lost 5, with 9 bases in between. Germline lookup yields CDR1 LNHDA and CDR2 SQIVND (reference sequence). In DNA form, the CDR3 reads TGTGCCAGTAGTATAGGACAGGCTCATCAGCCCCAGCATTTT. It yields the protein CASSIGQAHQPQHF.

The chain couples TRBV11-2 to TRBJ1-6; D unresolved. This CDR3 spans 15 amino acids. V lost 3 bases to trimming and J lost 0 bases, with 6 bases between them. Germline V gene lookup returns CDR1 SGHAT and CDR2 FQNNGV. This CDR3 reads CASSFLSSYNSPLHF. As DNA, the CDR3 is TGTGCCAGCAGCTTCCTGAGCTCCTATAATTCACCCCTCCACTTT.

J is TRBJ1-6 and V is TRBV27, with a weak D call TRBD1 (5 bases). Per germline, CDR1 MNHEY and CDR2 SMNVEV (reference sequence). This CDR3 is 15 amino acids long. V was shortened by 6 bases and J by 6 bases, with 15 bases between the two germline ends. The CDR3 coding sequence is TGTGCCAGCAGCATCAGGGCCGCGGCTAATTCACCCCTCCACTTT. Translated, it gives CASSIRAAANSPLHF.

This chain connects TRBV19 to TRBJ1-1, with TRBD1 identical over 7 bases. Losses at the gene ends were 6 bases for V and 1 base for J; bases not matched to a gene: 2. This CDR3 has 13 amino acids. Per the germline V gene, CDR1 is LNHDA and CDR2 is SQIVND (reference sequence). This CDR3 is CASSRTGNTEAFF. DNA of the CDR3: TGTGCCAGTAGCAGGACAGGGAACACTGAAGCTTTCTTT.

The J gene is TRBJ2-5, the V gene TRBV9, with 8 bases matching TRBD1. CDR3 length: 13 residues. After removal of 0 bases from V and 5 bases from J, the junction contained 0 bases not matched to a gene. The germline gives CDR1 SGDLS, CDR2 YYNGEE. The CDR3 reads CASSVGTGETQYF. In nucleotides, the CDR3 is TGTGCCAGCAGCGTAGGGACAGGGGAGACCCAGTACTTC.

The chain employs TRBV5-6 and TRBJ2-3, with D perhaps matching TRBD1 or TRBD2 (6 bases each). The CDR3 loop spans 16 amino acids. V was trimmed by 1 base and J by 2 bases, leaving 14 bases between them. The germline gives CDR1 SGHDT, CDR2 YYEEEE. CDR3 amino acids: CASSLRGVRFTDTQYF. The CDR3 nucleotides read TGTGCCAGCAGCTTGAGGGGGGTGAGGTTCACAGATACGCAGTATTTT.